These 29 T cell receptor beta chains were all obtained from the same sample, sequenced in a study of control samples from healthy donors and cancer patients. Clones were sequenced by immunoSEQ multiplex PCR, and TCRdb holds only the in-frame ones, with some missing. The table shows 85,000 to 110,000 clones, with about 89% occurring only once. The sample comprised PBMCs. The receptor set was obtained from a man between 60 and 75 years old with lung cancer.

The J gene is TRBJ2-3, the V gene TRBV9; D might be TRBD2 (6 bases). Trimming shortened V by 0 bases and J by 0 bases, and 11 bases separated the two germline ends. This CDR3 has 16 amino acids. CDR1 is SGDLS and CDR2 is YYNGEE in the germline V gene. The CDR3 sequence is CASSVGGGVSTDTQYF. The CDR3 DNA is TGTGCCAGCAGCGTAGGGGGCGGGGTCAGCACAGATACGCAGTATTTT. Together with reference TRBV9 and TRBJ2-3, the CDR3 gives the full variable domain: DSGVTQTPKHLITATGQRVTLRCSPRSGDLSVYWYQQSLDQGLQFLIQYYNGEERAKGNILERFSAQQFPDLHSELNLSSLELGDSALYFCASSVGGGVSTDTQYFGPGTRLTVL.

The rearrangement uses TRBV4-1 and TRBJ2-3; a possible D gene is TRBD2 (5 bases). V gave up 3 bases and J gave up 0 bases, with 13 bases separating them. From germline, CDR1 is MGHRA and CDR2 YSYEKL. The CDR3 has 16 residues. CDR3 amino acids: CASSQFFSGSTDTQYF. The CDR3 nucleotides read TGCGCCAGCAGCCAGTTCTTTTCGGGGAGCACAGATACGCAGTATTTT.

This chain links TRBV2 with TRBJ1-1; tentative D call: TRBD1 (6 bases). V lost 8 bases, J lost 5 bases, and 15 bases lay in between. Germline CDR1 reads SNHLY; CDR2 reads FYNNEI. CDR3 length: 13 residues. The CDR3 region has the DNA TGTGCCAGCGGAACAGGGAGGAGGACTGAAGCTTTCTTT. Translating it yields CASGTGRRTEAFF.

CDR3 sequence: CASSLVPGPNYGYTF. The CDR3 region has the DNA TGCGCCAGCAGCTTGGTACCGGGACCGAACTATGGCTACACCTTC. The chain is built from TRBV5-1 and TRBJ1-2, with D possibly matching TRBD1 (5 bases). The CDR3 runs to 15 residues. Trimming stripped 0 bases from V and 2 bases from J, with 11 bases between. CDR1 and CDR2 (germline): SGHRS, YFSETQ. Filled out from reference TRBV5-1 and TRBJ1-2, the complete variable domain reads KAGVTQTPRYLIKTRGQQVTLSCSPISGHRSVSWYQQTPGQGLQFLFEYFSETQRNKGNFPGRFSGRQFSNSRSEMNVSTLELGDSALYLCASSLVPGPNYGYTFGSGTRLTVV.

The genes are TRBV7-9 and TRBJ1-1, with a weak D call TRBD1 (5 bases). Per germline, CDR1 SEHNR and CDR2 FQNEAQ (reference sequence). CDR3 length: 13 residues. Trimming removed 4 bases from V and 6 bases from J, with 12 bases in between. The CDR3 nucleotides are TGTGCCAGCAGCTGGGGACCATACTCTGAAGCTTTCTTT. Protein sequence: CASSWGPYSEAFF. The complete variable domain, with remaining parts taken from reference TRBV7-9 and TRBJ1-1, reads DTGVSQNPRHKITKRGQNVTFRCDPISEHNRLYWYRQTLGQGPEFLTYFQNEAQLEKSRLLSDRFSAERPKGSFSTLEIQRTEQGDSAMYLCASSWGPYSEAFFGQGTRLTVV.

This clone has only one observation. V gene TRBV6-5 combines with J gene TRBJ1-6; 9 bases fit TRBD1. The CDR3 is 14 amino acids. Trimming cost V 7 bases and J 7 bases; bases outside gene matches: 5. CDR1 and CDR2 from the germline V gene are MNHEY and SVGAGI. The CDR3 region is CASTTTGGNSPLHF. CDR3 bases: TGTGCCAGCACTACCACAGGGGGCAATTCACCCCTCCACTTT.

The chain joins TRBV19 to TRBJ1-1, with D possibly being TRBD1 (5 bases). Trimming took 9 bases from V and 8 from J, leaving 16 bases between them. The V gene's germline CDR1 is LNHDA and CDR2 SQIVND (reference sequence). The CDR3 length is 12 residues. CDR3 loop: CASRGPAMEAFF. CDR3 nucleotides: TGTGCCAGCCGGGGCCCGGCTATGGAAGCTTTCTTT. Together with reference TRBV19 and TRBJ1-1, the CDR3 gives the full variable domain: DGGITQSPKYLFRKEGQNVTLSCEQNLNHDAMYWYRQDPGQGLRLIYYSQIVNDFQKGDIAEGYSVSREKKESFPLTVTSAQKNPTAFYLCASRGPAMEAFFGQGTRLTVV.

The J gene is TRBJ1-6, the V gene TRBV6-5; D not resolved. Germline-derived CDR1 and CDR2 are MNHEY and SVGAGI. V lost 0 bases, J lost 7 bases, and 7 bases lay in between. This CDR3 comprises 14 residues. The CDR3 region is CASSYSMSNSPLHF. CDR3 DNA sequence: TGTGCCAGCAGTTACTCGATGTCCAATTCACCCCTCCACTTT.

The J gene is TRBJ2-5, the V gene TRBV10-2; no clear D gene. Germline V gene lookup returns CDR1 WSHSY and CDR2 SAAADI. V lost 6 bases, J lost 1 base, and 12 bases lay in between. The length of the CDR3 is 14 residues. CDR3 region: CASSASPSQETQYF. The DNA of the CDR3 is TGCGCCAGCAGCGCATCTCCTAGCCAAGAGACCCAGTACTTC.

The rearrangement joins TRBV5-1 to TRBJ1-1; D not certain. Germline V lookup: CDR1 SGHRS, CDR2 YFSETQ. Trimming stripped 0 bases from V and 7 bases from J, with 10 bases between. The CDR3 sequence is 13 residues long. Written as DNA, the CDR3 is TGCGCCAGCAGCTTGGATGCGGTGAGTGAAGCTTTCTTT. As protein: CASSLDAVSEAFF.

The V gene is TRBV9, the J gene TRBJ2-3; D is unclear. The V gene's germline CDR1 is SGDLS and CDR2 YYNGEE. V was clipped by 6 bases and J by 5 bases, with 16 bases between them. There are 14 residues in the CDR3. The chain's CDR3 is CASNELRAEDTQYF. As DNA, the CDR3 is TGTGCCAGCAACGAGCTAAGGGCGGAAGATACGCAGTATTTT.

V is TRBV11-3 and J is TRBJ2-3, with TRBD1 matching over 9 bases. V was clipped by 4 bases and J by 8 bases; unmatched bases: 13. The CDR3 has 16 amino acids. Germline values: CDR1 SGHNT, CDR2 YENEEA. DNA for the CDR3: TGTGCCAGCAGCTGGGACAGGGTGCTTCAGGCCGGTACGCAGTATTTT. Translation gives CASSWDRVLQAGTQYF.

This clone came up a few times. The chain recombines TRBV6-2 or TRBV6-3 with TRBJ1-1, with a weak D call TRBD1 (5 bases). The CDR3 is 17 residues long. Per germline, CDR1 MNHEY and CDR2 SVGEGT. V lost 5 bases and J lost 0, with 19 bases in between. The CDR3 is CASSKTAGRIMNTEAFF. The CDR3 DNA reads as TGTGCCAGCAGTAAGACGGCAGGGAGGATCATGAACACTGAAGCTTTCTTT.

The J gene is TRBJ1-5, the V gene TRBV5-1, with 9 bases aligning to TRBD1. V lost 0 bases, J lost 2 bases, and 0 bases stayed unmatched. The germline gives CDR1 SGHRS, CDR2 YFSETQ. The CDR3 is 15 amino acids. The CDR3, as DNA: TGCGCCAGCAGCTTGGGACAGGGGGGCAATCAGCCCCAGCATTTT. Its protein is CASSLGQGGNQPQHF. Full variable domain (rest looked up from reference TRBV5-1 and TRBJ1-5): KAGVTQTPRYLIKTRGQQVTLSCSPISGHRSVSWYQQTPGQGLQFLFEYFSETQRNKGNFPGRFSGRQFSNSRSEMNVSTLELGDSALYLCASSLGQGGNQPQHFGDGTRLSIL.

The chain has TRBV6-5 and TRBJ1-6, with TRBD1 identical over 9 bases. CDR1 is MNHEY and CDR2 is SVGAGI in the germline V gene. The CDR3 covers 13 residues. V lost 4 bases to trimming and J lost 13 bases; unmatched junction nucleotides: 5. The CDR3 loop reads CASSSLGTGPLHF. The DNA for the CDR3 is TGTGCCAGCAGTTCATTAGGGACAGGGCCCCTCCACTTT.

Only one count was recorded for this clone. The chain links TRBV15 to TRBJ2-6, with 7 bases matching TRBD2. The germline V gene encodes CDR1 LNHNV and CDR2 YYDKDF (reference sequence). V trimming: 3 bases; J trimming: 0 bases; junction bases outside the gene matches: 5. The CDR3 is 17 amino acids. CDR3 residues: CATSSREGSSGANVLTF. CDR3 DNA: TGTGCCACCAGCAGCAGGGAGGGAAGCTCTGGGGCCAACGTCCTGACTTTC.

The rearrangement uses TRBV6-5 and TRBJ2-3, with 9 nucleotides matching TRBD1. The germline CDR1 and CDR2 sequences are MNHEY and SVGAGI. The CDR3 consists of 13 residues. J lost 3 bases, V lost 7 bases, and 2 bases had no gene match. The CDR3 region has the DNA TGTGCCAGCATGACAGGGGGTACAGATACGCAGTATTTT. Translated: CASMTGGTDTQYF.

The genes are TRBV5-8 and TRBJ2-5; no reliable D call. Germline V gene lookup returns CDR1 SGHTS and CDR2 YDEGEE. CDR3 length: 11 residues. The V end lost 4 bases, the J end lost 7 bases, and 8 bases lay between the germline ends. The DNA for the CDR3 is TGTGCCAGCAGCCCGGCGAGGACCCAGTACTTC. It encodes CASSPARTQYF.

The V call is TRBV24-1, the J call TRBJ2-1; 7 bases align to TRBD1. The CDR3 length is 16 residues. V was pared by 4 bases and J by 0 bases, with 5 bases of the junction left unmatched. Germline values: CDR1 KGHDR, CDR2 SFDVKD. The CDR3 sequence: CATSESGQHSYNEQFF. Here the CDR3 DNA reads TGTGCCACCAGTGAGTCGGGACAGCACTCCTACAATGAGCAGTTCTTC.

This clone was seen only once. This chain joins TRBV2 and TRBJ1-3; D perhaps matches TRBD1 (6 bases). Germline V CDR1 and CDR2: SNHLY, FYNNEI. The V end lost 4 bases, the J end lost 2 bases, and 6 bases lay between the germline ends. The CDR3 length is 13 residues. The CDR3 loop reads CASSGTAGNTIYF. DNA for the CDR3: TGTGCCAGCAGTGGGACAGCTGGAAACACCATATATTTT.

The V gene is TRBV5-1, the J gene TRBJ1-2; TRBD1 might be the D (5 bases). The germline V and J ends were trimmed by 4 bases and 2 bases, with 15 bases remaining between them. The CDR3 totals 15 residues. Germline CDR1 SGHRS, CDR2 YFSETQ. The CDR3 is CASSPQGRVNYGYTF. Written as DNA, the CDR3 is TGCGCCAGCAGCCCGCAGGGTAGGGTGAACTATGGCTACACCTTC.

This chain connects TRBV9 to TRBJ2-3, with D unresolved. The CDR3 consists of 16 residues. From germline, CDR1 is SGDLS and CDR2 YYNGEE. Between the trimmed V and J ends, which lost 0 bases and 0 bases, there was a span of 11 bases. Here the CDR3 reads CASSVDEDFSTDTQYF. CDR3 coding DNA: TGTGCCAGCAGCGTAGATGAGGATTTCAGCACAGATACGCAGTATTTT.

The J gene is TRBJ1-5, the V gene TRBV30; TRBD1 is a possible D gene (6 bases). Trimming took 5 bases from V and 0 from J, leaving 11 bases between them. This CDR3 is 14 amino acids long. CDR1 and CDR2 from the germline V gene are GTSNPN and SVGIG (reference sequence). This CDR3 reads CAWGGLYSNQPQHF. The CDR3 nucleotides are TGTGCCTGGGGGGGCCTCTATAGCAATCAGCCCCAGCATTTT.

The CDR3: CATSIPGRGSYEQYF. Written as DNA, the CDR3 is TGTGCCACCAGCATTCCGGGACGGGGATCCTACGAGCAGTACTTC. The chain has TRBV15 and TRBJ2-7, with D perhaps being TRBD1 or TRBD2 (5 bases each). Deletions cut 4 bases from V and 1 base from J, with 14 bases between. The CDR3 runs to 15 residues. Germline CDR1 is LNHNV and CDR2 is YYDKDF (reference sequence).

J is TRBJ1-1 and V is TRBV24-1, with no clear D. The CDR3 length is 17 residues. The V gene's germline CDR1 is KGHDR and CDR2 SFDVKD. V was clipped by 0 bases and J by 0 bases, with 13 bases between them. CDR3 amino acids: CATSDLHDDKLNTEAFF. CDR3 nucleotide sequence: TGTGCCACCAGTGATTTGCACGACGACAAACTGAACACTGAAGCTTTCTTT.

V gene TRBV9 combines with J gene TRBJ2-5; TRBD1 aligns across 8 bases. CDR1 SGDLS and CDR2 YYNGEE come from the germline V gene. The CDR3 is 15 amino acids. The ends lost 0 bases at V and 0 bases at J; junction bases unmatched: 1. Written as DNA, the CDR3 is TGTGCCAGCAGCGTAGGACAGGGGTACCAAGAGACCCAGTACTTC. This encodes CASSVGQGYQETQYF.

The chain links TRBV27 to TRBJ2-7; maybe TRBD2 (5 bases). V dropped 4 bases and J dropped 6 bases, with 16 bases sitting between them. Germline-derived CDR1 and CDR2 are MNHEY and SMNVEV (reference sequence). The CDR3 is 14 amino acids. In DNA form, the CDR3 reads TGTGCCAGCAGTTCGTTAACGGGGAAAGTCGAGCAGTACTTC. This gives the protein CASSSLTGKVEQYF.

The chain has TRBV18 and TRBJ1-5, with TRBD1 identical over 11 bases. The CDR3 contains 17 residues. V lost 3 bases and J lost 4; bases outside the gene matches: 8. From germline, CDR1 is KGHSH and CDR2 LQKENI. The CDR3 sequence: CASSPPGTGGKNQPQHF. CDR3 coding DNA: TGTGCCAGCTCACCGCCCGGGACAGGGGGAAAAAATCAGCCCCAGCATTTT.

The chain carries TRBV27 and TRBJ2-5, with 7 bases fitting TRBD1. Germline-derived CDR1 and CDR2 are MNHEY and SMNVEV (reference sequence). V gave up 5 bases and J gave up 0 bases; unmatched junction bases: 6. The CDR3 runs 15 residues. The CDR3 DNA sequence: TGTGCCAGCAGTCGATTGACAGGGCACCAAGAGACCCAGTACTTC. Translation: CASSRLTGHQETQYF.